This TCR beta chain derives from a study of T cells expressing NK-cell markers. After re-calling the 5' RACE reads, TCRdb lists one entry per CDR3 protein, DNA absent. The sample's table shows 120,000 to 150,000 distinct CDR3 sequences. CDR1 and CDR2 (germline): MRHNA, SNTAGT. The CDR3 is made up of 14 amino acids. This TCR was sampled from a man aged 18 to 30 in good health. The chain combines TRBV6-4 with TRBJ2-1; absent DNA, TCRdb's TRBD2 call cannot be checked. The source material was blood T cells: a sorted CD56 or NKG2C T cell subset, CD4+ or CD8+ T cells, or bulk PBMC T cells (not recorded which). This chain's CDR3 is CASSFSGGNNEQFF.